Shown below are 32 T cell receptor beta chains from a single sample sequenced in a study of blood T cells in healthy people across ages. A J-beta primer mix and a sample-barcoded 5' primer were used in a second PCR of about 6 to 12 cycles. MiXCR, applied by TCRdb to the 5' RACE reads, yields one record per CDR3 protein. The sample records around 1.5 million distinct CDR3 sequences, roughly 32% being singletons. The sequencing input was blood. These receptors were taken from a woman in her 30s in good health.

CDR3 sequence reads: CASSLADDPGFSPLHF. The CDR3 DNA reads TGCGCCAGCAGCTTGGCGGACGACCCCGGATTTTCACCCCTCCACTTT. The gene calls are TRBV5-1 and TRBJ1-6, with D unclear. This CDR3 comprises 16 residues. Germline assignment: CDR1 SGHRS and CDR2 YFSETQ. V lost 0 bases and J lost 9, with 16 bases in between.

This chain uses TRBV28 with TRBJ2-2, with unresolved D. This CDR3 spans 16 amino acids. CDR1 MDHEN and CDR2 SYDVKM come from the germline V gene. Between the trimmed V and J ends, which lost 3 bases and 1 base, there was a span of 12 bases. Here the CDR3 reads CASSLWVGQNTGELFF. CDR3 nucleotides: TGTGCCAGCAGTTTGTGGGTAGGGCAGAACACCGGGGAGCTGTTTTTT.

The V and J genes are TRBV2 and TRBJ1-1; D unclear. Germline V lookup: CDR1 SNHLY, CDR2 FYNNEI. Trimming removed 8 bases at V and 6 bases at J, with 10 bases between. The CDR3 extends over 11 amino acids. The CDR3 nucleotides are TGTGCCAGCGTACAAGCGTCTGAAGCTTTCTTT. Encoded protein: CASVQASEAFF.

This clonotype was detected a few times. The chain joins TRBV28 to TRBJ2-7, with 9 bases lining up with TRBD2. V shed 6 bases, J shed 0 bases, and the junction held 6 bases outside the gene matches. This CDR3 has 15 residues. Germline V gives CDR1 MDHEN, CDR2 SYDVKM. The CDR3 protein is CASSRTSGPSYEQYF. The DNA for the CDR3 is TGTGCCAGCAGCCGAACTAGCGGGCCCTCCTACGAGCAGTACTTC. Drawing the rest from reference TRBV28 and TRBJ2-7, the complete variable domain is DVKVTQSSRYLVKRTGEKVFLECVQDMDHENMFWYRQDPGLGLRLIYFSYDVKMKEKGDIPEGYSVSREKKERFSLILESASTNQTSMYLCASSRTSGPSYEQYFGPGTRLTVT.

V and J are TRBV18 and TRBJ1-1; D gene unclear. Germline assignment: CDR1 KGHSH and CDR2 LQKENI. Trimming stripped 2 bases from V and 1 base from J, with 20 bases between. This CDR3 contains 18 residues. CDR3 region: CASSPNYAAYSKNTEAFF. The CDR3 coding sequence is TGTGCCAGCTCACCAAATTATGCGGCTTACTCGAAGAACACTGAAGCTTTCTTT.

The V gene is TRBV4-1, the J gene TRBJ1-1; D not certain. Germline V lookup: CDR1 MGHRA, CDR2 YSYEKL. Deletions cut 1 base from V and 1 base from J, with 7 bases between. CDR3 length equals 14 residues. CDR3 nucleotides: TGCGCCAGCAGCCAAGTAACGGAGAACACTGAAGCTTTCTTT. Its protein product is CASSQVTENTEAFF.

This chain connects TRBV20-1 to TRBJ2-4, with TRBD2 identical over 13 bases. The CDR3 consists of 15 residues. The germline V gene encodes CDR1 DFQATT and CDR2 SNEGSKA (reference sequence). J gave up 8 bases and V 1 base, and 5 bases lay outside the gene matches. Written as DNA, the CDR3 is TGCAGTGCTAGAGGACTAGCGGGAGGCCAAGACATTCAGTACTTC. It specifies CSARGLAGGQDIQYF.

V usage is TRBV5-5 and J usage is TRBJ2-7; D possibly corresponds to TRBD2 (5 bases). The J call may be mistaken, given a closer DNA end match to TRBJ2-5. The CDR3 sequence is 15 residues long. Per germline, CDR1 SGHKS and CDR2 YYEKEE (reference sequence). This chain's CDR3 is CASSGVEASQETQYF. CDR3 in DNA: TGTGCCAGCAGCGGAGTGGAGGCTAGCCAAGAGACCCAGTACTTC.

In regard to this clonotype: One end of the junction varies from germline; a read error may be responsible. The chain recombines TRBV12-5 with TRBJ1-5; 8 bases agree with TRBD1. Looked up from germline, CDR1 is LGHNT and CDR2 is FRNRAP. CDR3 length equals 14 residues. In nucleotides, the CDR3 is TGTGCTAGTGGGCCCTCAGGGGGCAACCAGCCCCAGCATTTT. This codes for CASGPSGGNQPQHF. The complete variable domain, with remaining parts taken from reference TRBV12-5 and TRBJ1-5, reads DARVTQTPRHKVTEMGQEVTMRCQPILGHNTVFWYRQTMMQGLELLAYFRNRAPLDDSGMPKDRFSAEMPDATLATLKIQPSEPRDSAVYFCASGPSGGNQPQHFGDGTRLSIL.

For this clonotype: Being one base from a much bigger clone, this may be a read error. V usage is TRBV7-2 and J usage is TRBJ2-1; tentatively, D is TRBD2 (5 bases). The end of the DNA fits TRBJ2-7 better, so the J call may be wrong. CDR3 length: 15 amino acids. Germline assignment: CDR1 SGHTA and CDR2 FQGNSA. The CDR3 nucleotides are TGTGCCAGCAGCCAAGACGGGATTGGCTACAATGAGCAGTACTTC. The encoded protein is CASSQDGIGYNEQYF.

This clonotype showed up just a few times. V and J are TRBV12-3 or TRBV12-4 and TRBJ1-4, with a possible D match to TRBD1 (5 bases). This CDR3 comprises 15 residues. The V end lost 5 bases, the J end lost 5 bases, and 15 bases lay between the germline ends. The CDR3 DNA reads TGTGCCAGCAGTCCCACGGCCGGGGGGAATGAAAAACTGTTTTTT. This sequence encodes CASSPTAGGNEKLFF.

This chain's CDR3 is CASSQVPAIYNEQFF. The CDR3 nucleotides are TGCGCCAGCAGCCAAGTTCCGGCGATCTACAATGAGCAGTTCTTC. The gene calls are TRBV4-1 and TRBJ2-1; D ambiguous. With 1 base removed from V and 3 bases from J, the gap between germline ends came to 10 bases. CDR1 is MGHRA and CDR2 is YSYEKL in the germline V gene. The CDR3 is 15 residues long.

This clonotype was counted between two and nine times. The chain employs TRBV27 and TRBJ1-6; 11 bases are a match to TRBD1. The CDR3 loop spans 14 amino acids. V was clipped by 5 bases and J by 9 bases; unmatched bases: 3. CDR1 MNHEY and CDR2 SMNVEV come from the germline V gene (reference sequence). CDR3 nucleotide sequence: TGTGCCAGCAGTCTGGACAGGGGGCGTTCACCCCTCCACTTT. Residues: CASSLDRGRSPLHF.

A word on this clonotype: Being one base from a much bigger clone, this may be a read error. This CDR3 is CSVAASGGVRDTQYF. The CDR3 DNA is TGCAGCGTTGCAGCTAGCGGGGGGGTCAGAGATACGCAGTATTTT. V usage is TRBV29-1 and J usage is TRBJ2-3; 12 bases fit TRBD2. V lost 4 bases and J lost 5; bases outside the gene matches: 7. Germline assignment: CDR1 SQVTM and CDR2 ANQGSEA. The CDR3 contains 15 residues.

The chain uses TRBV6-5 and TRBJ2-3; 9 bases line up with TRBD2. V lost 8 bases and J lost 0; bases outside the gene matches: 6. CDR1 and CDR2 (germline): MNHEY, SVGAGI. This CDR3 comprises 15 residues. Here the CDR3 reads CASASGIASTDTQYF. CDR3 in DNA: TGTGCCAGCGCTAGCGGGATAGCTAGCACAGATACGCAGTATTTT.

This clonotype turned up a few times. The chain combines TRBV27 with TRBJ2-5; D gene unclear. The J call may not be correct, given that the DNA end is closer to TRBJ2-7. The CDR3 is made up of 13 amino acids. Germline CDR1 is MNHEY and CDR2 is SMNVEV (reference sequence). This CDR3 reads CASRGPVVGEQYF. In nucleotides, the CDR3 is TGTGCCAGCAGGGGTCCGGTAGTCGGCGAGCAGTACTTC.

This sequence joins TRBV15 and TRBJ2-7; a possible D gene is TRBD2 (5 bases). Trimming pared 1 base from V and 6 bases from J, leaving 7 bases between. CDR1 is LNHNV, CDR2 YYDKDF, per germline (reference sequence). The CDR3 length is 12 residues. As DNA, the CDR3 is TGTGCCACCAGCAGAGGAGGACTCGAGCAGTACTTC. Its protein is CATSRGGLEQYF.

The chain couples TRBV3-1 to TRBJ2-7, with D perhaps matching TRBD1 or TRBD2 (5 bases each). Trimming removed 6 bases at V and 3 bases at J, with 21 bases between. CDR1 is LGHDT, CDR2 YNNKEL, per germline (reference sequence). This CDR3 is 16 amino acids long. As DNA, the CDR3 is TGTGCCAGCAGTCATATCCCGAGGGGCCGGTACTACGAGCAGTACTTC. This sequence encodes CASSHIPRGRYYEQYF.

This clonotype turned up a few times. The gene calls are TRBV20-1 and TRBJ2-1; D is perhaps TRBD2 (6 bases). The V end was cut by 3 bases, the J end by 8 bases, with 14 bases between. The CDR3 contains 13 residues. Germline V gene lookup returns CDR1 DFQATT and CDR2 SNEGSKA (reference sequence). The DNA for the CDR3 is TGCAGTGCTAGGTTATGGGGCGGGGATGAGCAGTTCTTC. Its translation: CSARLWGGDEQFF.

The CDR3 nucleotides read TGTGCCACCAGCAGAGAGACAGGGAACACTGAAGCTTTCTTT. Its translation is CATSRETGNTEAFF. The chain joins TRBV15 to TRBJ1-1, with a weak D call TRBD1 (6 bases). This CDR3 comprises 14 residues. V gave up 0 bases and J gave up 1 base, with 6 bases separating them. CDR1 LNHNV and CDR2 YYDKDF come from the germline V gene (reference sequence).

This clonotype was counted between two and nine times. The rearrangement uses TRBV5-1 and TRBJ2-5; D possibly corresponds to TRBD2 (6 bases). This CDR3 comprises 15 residues. From germline, CDR1 is SGHRS and CDR2 YFSETQ. V lost 4 bases to trimming and J lost 4 bases, with 17 bases between them. The chain's CDR3 is CASSLNGGGPETQYF. CDR3 nucleotide sequence: TGCGCCAGCAGCCTAAACGGCGGAGGGCCAGAGACCCAGTACTTC.

The rearrangement uses TRBV5-1 and TRBJ2-1, with TRBD2 as a possible D gene (6 bases). The CDR3 totals 15 residues. V was clipped by 3 bases and J by 7 bases, with 17 bases between them. Looked up from germline, CDR1 is SGHRS and CDR2 is YFSETQ. CDR3 sequence: CASSSLGDCLNEQFF. CDR3 nucleotide sequence: TGCGCCAGCAGCTCGCTCGGGGACTGCCTGAATGAGCAGTTCTTC.

At least ten counts were recorded for this clonotype. The chain is built from TRBV12-3 or TRBV12-4 and TRBJ2-7, with D perhaps matching TRBD1 (6 bases). V dropped 6 bases and J dropped 5 bases, with 17 bases sitting between them. This CDR3 comprises 14 residues. The CDR3 DNA sequence: TGTGCCAGCAGCCCTACAGGGTACAACAACGAGCAGTACTTC. Translating it yields CASSPTGYNNEQYF.

The chain recombines TRBV3-1 with TRBJ2-1; D is undetermined. Trimming shortened V by 1 base and J by 4 bases, and 5 bases separated the two germline ends. CDR3 size: 13 residues. The germline CDR1 and CDR2 sequences are LGHDT and YNNKEL (reference sequence). CDR3 in amino acids: CASSQGKYNEQFF. CDR3 in DNA: TGTGCCAGCAGCCAAGGTAAATACAATGAGCAGTTCTTC.

The chain uses TRBV27 and TRBJ2-7; D possibly corresponds to TRBD2 (6 bases). The closer fit of TRBJ2-5 to the DNA end suggests the J call may be wrong. This CDR3 spans 14 amino acids. CDR1 is MNHEY, CDR2 SMNVEV, per germline (reference sequence). The CDR3 reads CASSSPGRLETQYF. Written as DNA, the CDR3 is TGTGCCAGCAGTTCACCAGGGAGGTTGGAGACCCAGTACTTC.

This clonotype was counted a single time. The chain uses TRBV6-2 or TRBV6-3 and TRBJ2-3, with 15 bases matching TRBD2. Losses at the gene ends were 6 bases for V and 1 base for J; bases not matched to a gene: 5. CDR1 is MNHEY, CDR2 SVGEGT, per germline. The CDR3 is 17 amino acids. The CDR3 here is CASSRTSGRAGTDTQYF. The DNA for the CDR3 is TGTGCCAGCAGCCGGACTAGCGGGAGGGCCGGCACAGATACGCAGTATTTT.

This clonotype has more than one count but fewer than ten. The chain recombines TRBV15 with TRBJ1-1; tentatively, D is TRBD1 (5 bases). CDR1 and CDR2 (germline): LNHNV, YYDKDF (reference sequence). V was pared by 3 bases and J by 2 bases, with 13 bases between. CDR3 length equals 15 residues. The CDR3 sequence: CATSRARGTNTEAFF. In DNA form, the CDR3 reads TGTGCCACCAGCAGGGCTAGGGGCACTAACACTGAAGCTTTCTTT.

This sequence joins TRBV6-1 and TRBJ2-3; D call uncertain. The CDR3 runs to 11 residues. Trimming stripped 6 bases from V and 6 bases from J, with 7 bases between. CDR1 MNHNS and CDR2 SASEGT come from the germline V gene. This CDR3 is CASSSFDTQYF. CDR3 coding DNA: TGTGCCAGCAGCTCGTTTGATACGCAGTATTTT.

The rearrangement uses TRBV3-1 and TRBJ2-1; D possibly uses TRBD1 or TRBD2 (5 bases each). The CDR3 runs to 13 residues. Trimming removed 8 bases at V and 4 bases at J, with 12 bases between. The germline CDR1 and CDR2 sequences are LGHDT and YNNKEL (reference sequence). The DNA of the CDR3 is TGTGCCAGCGGGACCATTAGATACAATGAGCAGTTCTTC. Translated: CASGTIRYNEQFF.

About this clonotype: Just one base apart from a much larger clone, this may be a read error. The chain is built from TRBV7-8 and TRBJ2-4, with D tentatively TRBD2 (6 bases). The CDR3 extends over 16 amino acids. In germline, CDR1 is SGHVS, CDR2 FQNEAQ. V was trimmed by 0 bases and J by 3 bases, leaving 12 bases between them. CDR3 sequence: CASSLALAGGKNIQYF. The DNA of the CDR3 is TGTGCCAGCAGCTTAGCGCTTGCCGGGGGCAAAAACATTCAGTACTTC.

This chain connects TRBV5-1 to TRBJ2-3, with 8 bases fitting TRBD2. The germline V gene encodes CDR1 SGHRS and CDR2 YFSETQ. The CDR3 runs to 17 residues. The V gene end was trimmed by 0 bases and the J gene end by 0 bases; junction bases not matched to a gene: 6. The CDR3 region has the DNA TGCGCCAGCAGCTTGGGGGCTAGCGGGCCAAGCACAGATACGCAGTATTTT. Its translation is CASSLGASGPSTDTQYF. The full variable domain, in which reference TRBV5-1 and TRBJ2-3 provide the parts outside the CDR3, is KAGVTQTPRYLIKTRGQQVTLSCSPISGHRSVSWYQQTPGQGLQFLFEYFSETQRNKGNFPGRFSGRQFSNSRSEMNVSTLELGDSALYLCASSLGASGPSTDTQYFGPGTRLTVL.

This clonotype was observed a few times. This rearrangement joins TRBV4-1 to TRBJ1-5, with D uncertain. V was cut by 1 base and J by 3 bases, with 7 bases left in between. In germline, CDR1 is MGHRA, CDR2 YSYEKL. The CDR3 has 14 residues. CDR3 in amino acids: CASSQGTYNQPQHF. Here the CDR3 DNA reads TGCGCCAGCAGCCAAGGAACTTACAATCAGCCCCAGCATTTT.